This T cell receptor beta chain is drawn from a study of blood T cell repertoires in COVID-19. Looking at the study overall: The samples span acute and convalescent COVID-19 from the United States, Italy and Spain. Nucleic acid was either cDNA or gDNA, and it came from T cells, B-cell-depleted T cells, or PBMCs.

Measured with immunoSEQ multiplex PCR; TCRdb has only the in-frame clones, and not every one. The sample includes 250,000 or so clones, about 85% of them seen just once. Trimming took 7 bases from V and 0 from J, leaving 13 bases between them. Germline V gives CDR1 MNHNY, CDR2 SVGAGI (reference sequence). CDR3 length: 16 residues. Those who participated ranged in age from roughly 18 to 89 years and resided in 20 to 30 US areas. Assignment of participants to cohorts was predicated upon participant-reported clinical history. J is TRBJ2-6 and V is TRBV6-6, with D maybe TRBD1 (5 bases). Sample: PBMCs or T cells enriched from blood (not recorded which). The receptor's source is a woman aged 45-60 years who had been exposed to COVID-19. CDR3 loop: CASTATVGSGANVLTF. Here the CDR3 DNA reads TGTGCCAGCACTGCGACAGTGGGCTCTGGGGCCAACGTCCTGACTTTC.